A single TCR beta chain is shown here with its context. What it binds is unknown. This sample is part of a study of shared clonotypes between healthy human individuals. The study's findings and limits: A generally larger estimated richness was seen in naive subsets than in memory subsets. In several donors, around 4.8% of naive CD4 clonotypes appeared in common.

Each donor was a Caucasian adult residing in Nashville, Tennessee. The run depth of the assay was deep. Sequencing used immunoSEQ multiplex PCR; TCRdb keeps in-frame clones, though not all of them. Counted here are about 680,000 clones, 74% occurring once; the ten biggest clones make up 1.5% to 2%. Germline CDR1 and CDR2: MDHEN and SYDVKM. Trimming stripped 1 base from V and 2 bases from J, with 17 bases between. CDR3 length: 17 amino acids. The J gene is TRBJ2-5, the V gene TRBV28, with D perhaps TRBD2 (6 bases). The sequencing sample was made of memory CD4+ T cells sorted from blood. Noted subset: CD45RA-negative fraction. The sequence was obtained from a young woman in good health. CDR3 bases: TGTGCCAGCAGTTTATTACCGAGCGGCGCGGGGCAAGAGACCCAGTACTTC. Protein: CASSLLPSGAGQETQYF. Complete variable domain (other parts from reference TRBV28 and TRBJ2-5): DVKVTQSSRYLVKRTGEKVFLECVQDMDHENMFWYRQDPGLGLRLIYFSYDVKMKEKGDIPEGYSVSREKKERFSLILESASTNQTSMYLCASSLLPSGAGQETQYFGPGTRLLVL.